The 11 T cell receptor beta chains below all came from one sample that was sequenced in a study of shared clonotypes between healthy human individuals. Method: immunoSEQ multiplex PCR; TCRdb's copy keeps in-frame clones and lacks some. The top ten hold almost 0.9% of the sample, which has 850,000 to 1,100,000 clones, approximately 77% seen once. Sequencing was done on a sample of memory CD4+ T cells from PBMCs. Subset reported: CD45RA-negative fraction. All receptors come from a man between 18 and 35 years old in good health. Some clones in this sample may be carry-over from other donors' samples.

The chain employs TRBV6-5 and TRBJ1-5; the D is unclear. CDR1 is MNHEY, CDR2 SVGAGI, per germline. Trimming removed 2 bases at V and 6 bases at J, with 8 bases between. The CDR3 runs to 13 residues. For the CDR3, the DNA is TGTGCCAGCAGTTACAAAATGGGTCAGCCCCAGCATTTT. It codes for CASSYKMGQPQHF.

This clone was seen a few times. This CDR3 is also generated by other DNA sequences in the sample. The chain carries TRBV29-1 and TRBJ2-5, with D possibly matching TRBD2 (5 bases). Looked up from germline, CDR1 is SQVTM and CDR2 is ANQGSEA. Trimming took off 4 bases at V and 5 bases at J, with 11 bases between the two ends. The CDR3 length is 12 residues. The CDR3 spells CSVVSGGETQYF. The DNA for the CDR3 is TGCAGCGTTGTTTCGGGCGGGGAGACCCAGTACTTC.

This clone has just one count. This could be a read error, since a much larger clone is one nucleotide away. This chain's CDR3 is CASSSTGAYGYTF. CDR3 DNA: TGTGCCAGCAGTTCCACAGGGGCCTATGGCTACACCTTC. The chain is built from TRBV6-5 and TRBJ1-2; 7 bases line up with TRBD1. V lost 4 bases to trimming and J lost 4 bases; unmatched junction nucleotides: 3. Germline V lookup: CDR1 MNHEY, CDR2 SVGAGI. This CDR3 is built from 13 residues.

As regards this clone: At one of its ends the junction is not consistent with the germline gene, which may arise from a read error. The chain's CDR3 is CASSLEGRGAGGPRVF. The CDR3 DNA reads TGTGCCAGTAGTTTAGAGGGAAGGGGAGCGGGAGGGCCCCGAGTCTTC. V usage is TRBV28 and J usage is TRBJ2-1, with 10 bases identical to TRBD2. The germline V gene encodes CDR1 MDHEN and CDR2 SYDVKM. This CDR3 is built from 16 residues.

V and J are TRBV29-1 and TRBJ1-3; TRBD1 aligns across 7 bases. This CDR3 comprises 12 residues. The germline gives CDR1 SQVTM, CDR2 ANQGSEA. Germline trimming cut 5 bases from V and 8 bases from J; bases unmatched to any gene: 6. CDR3 amino acids: CSVSTGTDTIYF. CDR3 DNA: TGCAGCGTTTCGACGGGGACAGACACCATATATTTT. Filled out from reference TRBV29-1 and TRBJ1-3, the complete variable domain reads SAVISQKPSRDICQRGTSLTIQCQVDSQVTMMFWYRQQPGQSLTLIATANQGSEATYESGFVIDKFPISRPNLTFSTLTVSNMSPEDSSIYLCSVSTGTDTIYFGEGSWLTVV.

The chain employs TRBV7-2 and TRBJ1-2; maybe TRBD1 (5 bases). From germline, CDR1 is SGHTA and CDR2 FQGNSA. The V and J ends lost 4 bases and 0 bases respectively, with 9 bases between them. The length of the CDR3 is 14 residues. The CDR3 protein is CASSWLGPNYGYTF. DNA of the CDR3: TGTGCCAGCAGCTGGTTGGGACCTAACTATGGCTACACCTTC.

The chain is built from TRBV2 and TRBJ2-5; no reliable D call. Trimming pared 5 bases from V and 5 bases from J, leaving 9 bases between. The CDR3 sequence is 12 residues long. The germline V gene encodes CDR1 SNHLY and CDR2 FYNNEI. The CDR3 is CASSWTAETQYF. CDR3 nucleotides: TGTGCCAGCAGTTGGACGGCGGAGACCCAGTACTTC.

The chain recombines TRBV6-1 with TRBJ2-5, with a tentative D call TRBD2 (6 bases). The CDR3 consists of 13 residues. In germline, CDR1 is MNHNS, CDR2 SASEGT. The V end was cut by 1 base, the J end by 5 bases, with 8 bases between. The CDR3 region is CASSEVAAETQYF. CDR3 in DNA: TGTGCCAGCAGTGAAGTAGCGGCGGAGACCCAGTACTTC.

The V call is TRBV28, the J call TRBJ1-4; 10 bases line up with TRBD1. Trimming cost V 5 bases and J 2 bases; bases outside gene matches: 2. CDR1 and CDR2 from the germline V gene are MDHEN and SYDVKM. There are 15 residues in the CDR3. CDR3 DNA sequence: TGTGCCAGCAGTCCGACAGGGGGCACTAATGAAAAACTGTTTTTT. It codes for CASSPTGGTNEKLFF.

The chain employs TRBV9 and TRBJ2-2; D uncertain. Germline V gene sequence: CDR1 SGDLS, CDR2 YYNGEE. The V gene lost 0 bases and the J gene lost 6 bases, with 9 bases spanning the gap. There are 14 residues in the CDR3. The CDR3 reads CASSVVLEAGELFF. CDR3 bases: TGTGCCAGCAGCGTAGTTCTAGAAGCCGGGGAGCTGTTTTTT.

Here the CDR3 DNA reads TGCGCCAGCAGCTCGGGACAGGGGGCTTCCTACGAGCAGTACTTC. It is translated as CASSSGQGASYEQYF. This chain links TRBV5-1 with TRBJ2-7, with 12 bases lining up with TRBD1. Unmatched junction bases numbered 2, after V lost 3 bases and J lost 1 base. The CDR3 runs 15 residues. Germline-derived CDR1 and CDR2 are SGHRS and YFSETQ.